The 25 T cell receptor beta chains listed next were all sequenced from one sample in a study of shared T cell receptors in the human thymus. Sequencing used immunoSEQ multiplex PCR; TCRdb keeps in-frame clones, though not all of them. This table holds about 730,000 clones, 70% to 90% found once. The same data also went into a second study, on human thymus T cells.

Specimen: thymocytes. These receptors were obtained from a girl less than two years old with a congenital heart defect.

The CDR3 loop is CASSEEGHTDTQYF. The CDR3 coding sequence is TGCGCCAGCAGTGAAGAGGGACACACAGATACGCAGTATTTT. The V gene is TRBV10-1, the J gene TRBJ2-3, with D tentatively TRBD1 (6 bases). Germline values: CDR1 WNHNN, CDR2 SYGVQD (reference sequence). The V and J ends lost 3 bases and 2 bases respectively, with 9 bases between them. This CDR3 is 14 amino acids long.

This clone was detected only once. V is TRBV5-1 and J is TRBJ2-1; 8 bases are a match to TRBD1. The germline gives CDR1 SGHRS, CDR2 YFSETQ. V dropped 4 bases and J dropped 3; count of bases not matched to a gene: 6. This CDR3 spans 15 amino acids. CDR3 in amino acids: CASSPGQVLYNEQFF. CDR3 DNA sequence: TGCGCCAGCAGCCCGGGACAGGTTCTCTACAATGAGCAGTTCTTC.

The V and J genes are TRBV5-1 and TRBJ2-1; 15 positions match TRBD2. V trimming: 5 bases; J trimming: 0 bases; junction bases outside the gene matches: 9. There are 19 residues in the CDR3. Germline CDR1 is SGHRS and CDR2 is YFSETQ. CDR3 nucleotide sequence: TGCGCCAGCAGGCAGGGGACTAGCGGGGGGAAAGGCTCCTACAATGAGCAGTTCTTC. Amino acid sequence: CASRQGTSGGKGSYNEQFF. Full variable domain (missing parts from reference TRBV5-1 and TRBJ2-1): KAGVTQTPRYLIKTRGQQVTLSCSPISGHRSVSWYQQTPGQGLQFLFEYFSETQRNKGNFPGRFSGRQFSNSRSEMNVSTLELGDSALYLCASRQGTSGGKGSYNEQFFGPGTRLTVL.

The V call is TRBV19, the J call TRBJ1-5; D gene uncertain. The germline V and J ends were trimmed by 5 bases and 0 bases, with 8 bases remaining between them. From germline, CDR1 is LNHDA and CDR2 SQIVND (reference sequence). This CDR3 has 14 amino acids. Here the CDR3 DNA reads TGTGCCAGTAGTGTAGCAGGTAGCAATCAGCCCCAGCATTTT. Translation gives CASSVAGSNQPQHF.

The J gene is TRBJ1-1, the V gene TRBV19; 8 nucleotides line up with TRBD1. The ends lost 9 bases at V and 1 base at J; junction bases unmatched: 7. The CDR3 covers 14 residues. Per germline, CDR1 LNHDA and CDR2 SQIVND (reference sequence). The CDR3 reads CASAPRGPNTEAFF. The DNA of the CDR3 is TGTGCCAGCGCACCCAGGGGGCCGAACACTGAAGCTTTCTTT.

The chain recombines TRBV7-8 with TRBJ1-5; 7 nucleotides agree with TRBD1. CDR3 size: 15 residues. From germline, CDR1 is SGHVS and CDR2 FQNEAQ. Losses at the gene ends were 5 bases for V and 4 bases for J; bases not matched to a gene: 8. CDR3 nucleotide sequence: TGTGCCAGCAGCCAAGGGGGCAGGGGGAATCAGCCCCAGCATTTT. Amino acid sequence: CASSQGGRGNQPQHF.

This chain joins TRBV6-5 and TRBJ2-5, with 8 nucleotides matching TRBD1. Germline CDR1 is MNHEY and CDR2 is SVGAGI. There are 15 residues in the CDR3. V was pared by 8 bases and J by 5 bases, with 13 bases of the junction left unmatched. Written as DNA, the CDR3 is TGTGCCAGCGGTCGGGCCAGGGGGCTTTGGGAGACCCAGTACTTC. Its protein is CASGRARGLWETQYF.

The V and J genes are TRBV19 and TRBJ1-2; 9 nucleotides agree with TRBD1. The junction had 10 bases not matched to a gene; V was cut back by 1 base and J by 4 bases. This CDR3 is 17 amino acids long. CDR1 is LNHDA and CDR2 is SQIVND in the germline V gene (reference sequence). In nucleotides, the CDR3 is TGTGCCAGTAGTATAGGACAGGGGGGCGAGGAGACCTATGGCTACACCTTC. This sequence encodes CASSIGQGGEETYGYTF.

This chain uses TRBV9 with TRBJ2-3; 16 nucleotides match TRBD2. V shed 4 bases and J 2 bases; nucleotides not matched to a gene: 10. Per the germline V gene, CDR1 is SGDLS and CDR2 is YYNGEE. The CDR3 contains 19 residues. CDR3 amino acids: CASSSAPGLAGGVTDTQYF. DNA for the CDR3: TGTGCCAGCAGCAGCGCCCCGGGACTAGCGGGGGGGGTCACAGATACGCAGTATTTT.

This clone was seen a handful of times. The chain combines TRBV28 with TRBJ2-3; D is possibly TRBD2 (6 bases). CDR1 MDHEN and CDR2 SYDVKM come from the germline V gene. The V gene lost 7 bases and the J gene lost 2 bases, with 13 bases spanning the gap. There are 14 residues in the CDR3. CDR3 protein: CASTWGELTDTQYF. The CDR3 coding sequence is TGTGCCAGCACTTGGGGGGAGCTCACAGATACGCAGTATTTT.

CDR3 sequence (DNA): TGTGCCAGCACCCCGGGACAAGGGATTCCTGGCAATGGCTACACCTTC. As protein: CASTPGQGIPGNGYTF. This sequence joins TRBV11-2 and TRBJ1-2, with a possible D match to TRBD1 (6 bases). Germline lookup yields CDR1 SGHAT and CDR2 FQNNGV. The CDR3 sequence is 16 residues long. V lost 7 bases, J lost 6 bases, and 24 bases lay in between.

V gene TRBV5-1 combines with J gene TRBJ2-7; possibly TRBD2 for D (6 bases). This CDR3 spans 16 amino acids. CDR1 is SGHRS, CDR2 YFSETQ, per germline. V lost 4 bases, J lost 7 bases, and 24 bases lay in between. The CDR3: CASSRVGRPEGREQYF. CDR3 nucleotides: TGCGCCAGCAGCCGGGTGGGTCGCCCGGAGGGGCGAGAGCAGTACTTC.

The chain links TRBV6-1 to TRBJ1-1, with TRBD1 identical over 7 bases. The V gene's germline CDR1 is MNHNS and CDR2 SASEGT. Germline trimming cut 0 bases from V and 1 base from J; bases unmatched to any gene: 5. CDR3 length: 16 residues. This chain's CDR3 is CASSEARKGANTEAFF. The CDR3 bases are TGTGCCAGCAGTGAAGCAAGGAAGGGGGCGAACACTGAAGCTTTCTTT.

V gene TRBV7-9 combines with J gene TRBJ2-7; D remains ambiguous. This CDR3 has 14 residues. Trimming removed 3 bases from V and 4 bases from J, with 13 bases in between. Per germline, CDR1 SEHNR and CDR2 FQNEAQ (reference sequence). The CDR3 loop is CASSFPAKSYEQYF. The DNA of the CDR3 is TGTGCCAGCAGCTTTCCAGCGAAGTCTTACGAGCAGTACTTC.

This clone was seen only once. V gene TRBV5-1 combines with J gene TRBJ1-1; tentatively, D is TRBD1 (6 bases). CDR1 is SGHRS and CDR2 is YFSETQ in the germline V gene. This CDR3 is built from 13 residues. Trimming removed 5 bases at V and 1 base at J, with 9 bases between. CDR3: CASRTGGNTEAFF. CDR3 DNA sequence: TGCGCCAGCAGGACAGGTGGGAACACTGAAGCTTTCTTT.

V is TRBV4-3 and J is TRBJ2-5; TRBD2 is a possible D gene (6 bases). Trimming removed 4 bases at V and 5 bases at J, with 14 bases between. The CDR3 spans 14 residues. Looked up from germline, CDR1 is LGHNA and CDR2 is YSLEER. The DNA for the CDR3 is TGCGCCAGCAGCCCCTTGGCGGAGGGGGAGACCCAGTACTTC. The encoded protein is CASSPLAEGETQYF.

The J gene is TRBJ2-5, the V gene TRBV7-2, with 7 bases matching TRBD1. Germline CDR1 and CDR2: SGHTA and FQGNSA. CDR3 length: 13 amino acids. V lost 5 bases and J lost 2; bases outside the gene matches: 2. The DNA for the CDR3 is TGTGCCAGCAGCACCAGGGGGCAAGAGACCCAGTACTTC. Its translation: CASSTRGQETQYF.

Notes on this clone: Other DNA sequences in this specimen translate into the identical CDR3. The V and J genes are TRBV18 and TRBJ1-2; D gene unclear. This CDR3 has 12 amino acids. Germline loops: CDR1 KGHSH, CDR2 LQKENI. The V gene lost 6 bases and the J gene lost 5 bases, with 10 bases spanning the gap. In nucleotides, the CDR3 is TGTGCCAGCTCGCCCCCGGGGTATGGCTACACCTTC. It specifies CASSPPGYGYTF.

V usage is TRBV2 and J usage is TRBJ2-5; possible D gene TRBD2, 7 bases. Germline V CDR1 and CDR2: SNHLY, FYNNEI. The CDR3 is 16 residues long. V was trimmed by 10 bases and J by 7 bases, leaving 28 bases between them. Here the CDR3 reads CATTYPRGAGGGTQYF. In DNA, the CDR3 is TGTGCCACCACGTATCCCCGGGGGGCCGGAGGGGGGACCCAGTACTTC.

The chain has TRBV7-2 and TRBJ1-2, with D uncertain. The ends were cut back, 5 bases at V and 6 bases at J, with 19 bases in the middle. Per the germline V gene, CDR1 is SGHTA and CDR2 is FQGNSA. The CDR3 extends over 15 amino acids. CDR3 bases: TGTGCCAGCAGCAGGAGTGTTGCCTTTCGGGATGGCTACACCTTC. Its protein is CASSRSVAFRDGYTF.

V gene TRBV4-1 combines with J gene TRBJ1-5; TRBD1 might be the D (6 bases). Trimming cost V 4 bases and J 1 base, with 14 bases left between them. Germline values: CDR1 MGHRA, CDR2 YSYEKL. This CDR3 contains 16 residues. Here the CDR3 DNA reads TGCGCCAGCAGCCCCTTTAAGGGGGGGAGCAATCAGCCCCAGCATTTT. Translated: CASSPFKGGSNQPQHF.

This clone was counted a single time. V and J are TRBV12-5 and TRBJ1-1; no definite D call. The CDR3 has 15 residues. Germline loops: CDR1 LGHNT, CDR2 FRNRAP. V was shortened by 3 bases and J by 0 bases, with 11 bases between the two germline ends. In DNA form, the CDR3 reads TGTGCTAGTGGTTTCTATGGACTTTTGAACACTGAAGCTTTCTTT. Protein sequence: CASGFYGLLNTEAFF.

This chain connects TRBV27 to TRBJ2-7, with TRBD1 matching 9 bases. Trimming at V came to 2 bases and at J to 6 bases, leaving 5 bases not matched to a gene. Per germline, CDR1 MNHEY and CDR2 SMNVEV (reference sequence). The CDR3 is 14 residues long. In nucleotides, the CDR3 is TGTGCCAGCAGTTTAGGGGGACAGGGTGGCGAGCAGTACTTC. Its protein product is CASSLGGQGGEQYF.

CDR3 loop: CASSQVVGGHQPQHF. The CDR3 coding sequence is TGCGCCAGCAGCCAAGTGGTCGGGGGACATCAGCCCCAGCATTTT. This sequence joins TRBV4-1 and TRBJ1-5; tentatively, D is TRBD1 (5 bases). In germline, CDR1 is MGHRA, CDR2 YSYEKL. Trimming pared 1 base from V and 5 bases from J, leaving 12 bases between. The CDR3 extends over 15 amino acids.

This rearrangement joins TRBV27 to TRBJ1-1; possible D gene TRBD1, 6 bases. Trimming removed 3 bases at V and 5 bases at J, with 16 bases between. CDR3 size: 15 residues. From germline, CDR1 is MNHEY and CDR2 SMNVEV (reference sequence). This chain's CDR3 is CASSLRLPQGTEAFF. Here the CDR3 DNA reads TGTGCCAGCAGTTTGAGATTACCCCAGGGGACTGAAGCTTTCTTT.